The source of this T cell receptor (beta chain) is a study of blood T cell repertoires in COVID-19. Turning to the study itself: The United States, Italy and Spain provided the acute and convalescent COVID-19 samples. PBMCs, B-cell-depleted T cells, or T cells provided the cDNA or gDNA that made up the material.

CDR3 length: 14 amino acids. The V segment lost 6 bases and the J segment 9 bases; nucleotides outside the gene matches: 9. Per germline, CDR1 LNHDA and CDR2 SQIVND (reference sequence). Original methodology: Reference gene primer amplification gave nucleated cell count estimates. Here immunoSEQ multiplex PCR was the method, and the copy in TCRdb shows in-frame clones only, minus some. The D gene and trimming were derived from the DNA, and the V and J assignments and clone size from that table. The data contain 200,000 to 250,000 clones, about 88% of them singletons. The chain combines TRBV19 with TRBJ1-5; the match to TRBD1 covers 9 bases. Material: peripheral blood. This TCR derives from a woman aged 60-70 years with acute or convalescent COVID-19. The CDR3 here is CASRSGTGPRPQHF. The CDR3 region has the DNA TGTGCCAGTAGGTCCGGGACAGGGCCCAGGCCCCAGCATTTT.